A single sample is the source of the 21 T cell receptor beta chains below, sequenced in a study of PD-1 blockade in classical Hodgkin lymphoma. Here immunoSEQ multiplex PCR was the method, and the copy in TCRdb shows in-frame clones only, minus some. The sample records roughly 150,000 clones, approximately 80% being singletons. Each and every patient relapsed after autologous stem cell transplantation, and patients got differing brentuximab vedotin exposure. Sample: peripheral blood mononuclear cells (PBMCs), taken before the second cycle of nivolumab. The receptor set was obtained from a human donor with classical Hodgkin lymphoma.

V is TRBV18 and J is TRBJ1-1; D not certain. The CDR3 is made up of 13 amino acids. V dropped 1 base and J dropped 7 bases, with 10 bases sitting between them. The V gene's germline CDR1 is KGHSH and CDR2 LQKENI. This CDR3 reads CASSPQGSGEAFF. As DNA, the CDR3 is TGTGCCAGCTCACCACAGGGATCGGGTGAAGCTTTCTTT.

This clone has only a few counts. The rearrangement links TRBV4-1 to TRBJ2-3; 14 bases match TRBD2. In germline, CDR1 is MGHRA, CDR2 YSYEKL. The junction had 14 bases not matched to a gene; V was cut back by 8 bases and J by 7 bases. The CDR3 runs 17 residues. The CDR3 is CASRSSGLAGAFHTQYF. In DNA, the CDR3 is TGCGCCAGCCGCTCTTCGGGACTAGCGGGGGCCTTCCATACGCAGTATTTT.

CDR3 bases: TGTGCCAGCAGCTTGGTAGGGGGCGCGGGGGATACGCAGTATTTT. Its translation: CASSLVGGAGDTQYF. The chain combines TRBV5-6 with TRBJ2-3, with a weak D call TRBD1 (7 bases). The CDR3 contains 15 residues. V was clipped by 0 bases and J by 6 bases, with 14 bases between them. CDR1 is SGHDT and CDR2 is YYEEEE in the germline V gene.

The genes are TRBV2 and TRBJ2-2, with D perhaps TRBD2 (6 bases). CDR3 length: 14 amino acids. Trimming removed 7 bases at V and 0 bases at J, with 9 bases between. The germline gives CDR1 SNHLY, CDR2 FYNNEI. The CDR3 protein is CASTTSPNTGELFF. For the CDR3, the DNA is TGTGCCAGCACAACTAGCCCGAACACCGGGGAGCTGTTTTTT.

The chain recombines TRBV4-2 with TRBJ1-3; 7 positions match TRBD1. This CDR3 has 16 amino acids. The J segment lost 7 bases and the V segment lost 0 bases, leaving 9 bases of the junction unmatched. Germline values: CDR1 LGHNA, CDR2 YNFKEQ. Here the CDR3 DNA reads TGTGCCAGCAGCCAAGACAGCGGACAGGTAGCGAACACCATATATTTT. Translated, it gives CASSQDSGQVANTIYF.

This chain links TRBV7-2 with TRBJ2-7; D is undetermined. This CDR3 contains 13 residues. V was shortened by 1 base and J by 3 bases, with 7 bases between the two germline ends. Germline CDR1 and CDR2: SGHTA and FQGNSA. Here the CDR3 reads CASSLDRIYEQYF. In DNA, the CDR3 is TGTGCCAGCAGCTTAGATCGCATCTACGAGCAGTACTTC.

This clone appeared a few times. V and J are TRBV9 and TRBJ1-4; D is uncertain. Germline V CDR1 and CDR2: SGDLS, YYNGEE. V gave up 4 bases and J gave up 6 bases, with 10 bases separating them. The CDR3 extends over 13 amino acids. The CDR3 region is CASSSGLYEKLFF. CDR3 coding DNA: TGTGCCAGCAGCAGCGGACTTTATGAAAAACTGTTTTTT.

The chain joins TRBV10-3 to TRBJ2-5; D perhaps matches TRBD1 (6 bases). Germline CDR1 and CDR2: ENHRY and SYGVKD. The CDR3 runs 14 residues. The V and J ends lost 4 bases and 3 bases respectively, with 12 bases between them. CDR3 DNA: TGTGCCATCAGTGCGGACACAGGGAAAGAGACCCAGTACTTC. It codes for CAISADTGKETQYF.

This clone appeared once. This chain joins TRBV18 and TRBJ2-2, with TRBD1 as a possible D gene (6 bases). Germline V lookup: CDR1 KGHSH, CDR2 LQKENI. The CDR3 covers 15 residues. The ends were cut back, 6 bases at V and 1 base at J, with 12 bases in the middle. CDR3 protein: CASSFQGQNTGELFF. CDR3 coding DNA: TGTGCCAGCTCGTTTCAGGGACAGAACACCGGGGAGCTGTTTTTT.

This chain uses TRBV11-3 with TRBJ2-7; D is uncertain. The CDR3 consists of 13 residues. Trimming removed 5 bases from V and 7 bases from J, with 15 bases in between. Germline V CDR1 and CDR2: SGHNT, YENEEA. Here the CDR3 DNA reads TGTGCCAGCAGCCACCCGGACCGTGGGGAGCAGTACTTC. Its protein product is CASSHPDRGEQYF.

The rearrangement uses TRBV5-6 and TRBJ2-3, with 8 bases identical to TRBD1. Trimming removed 2 bases from V and 3 bases from J; junction bases left unmatched: 5. The length of the CDR3 is 15 residues. The germline CDR1 and CDR2 sequences are SGHDT and YYEEEE. CDR3 DNA sequence: TGTGCCAGCAGCTTCAACAGGGGGAATACAGATACGCAGTATTTT. This encodes CASSFNRGNTDTQYF.

The chain links TRBV5-4 to TRBJ1-4, with unresolved D. The V end lost 1 base, the J end lost 0 bases, and 13 bases lay between the germline ends. CDR1 SGHNT and CDR2 YYREEE come from the germline V gene (reference sequence). The CDR3 totals 17 residues. CDR3 DNA sequence: TGTGCCAGCAGCTTGAGGTCTGGCATCCCAACTAATGAAAAACTGTTTTTT. Translating gives CASSLRSGIPTNEKLFF.

The V gene is TRBV4-1, the J gene TRBJ2-3, with D hard to call. The CDR3 loop spans 15 amino acids. From germline, CDR1 is MGHRA and CDR2 YSYEKL. V lost 0 bases, J lost 4 bases, and 11 bases lay in between. The DNA for the CDR3 is TGCGCCAGCAGCCAAGATCGGGCTGCTGCAGATACGCAGTATTTT. It yields the protein CASSQDRAAADTQYF.

The rearrangement links TRBV7-9 to TRBJ1-1, with 9 nucleotides matching TRBD1. Trimming at V came to 5 bases and at J to 5 bases, leaving 6 bases not matched to a gene. Germline V gene lookup returns CDR1 SEHNR and CDR2 FQNEAQ (reference sequence). CDR3 length equals 14 residues. The CDR3 nucleotides read TGTGCCAGCAGCGCTACAGGGGGCGCGACTGAAGCTTTCTTT. This encodes CASSATGGATEAFF. Full variable domain (rest looked up from reference TRBV7-9 and TRBJ1-1): DTGVSQNPRHKITKRGQNVTFRCDPISEHNRLYWYRQTLGQGPEFLTYFQNEAQLEKSRLLSDRFSAERPKGSFSTLEIQRTEQGDSAMYLCASSATGGATEAFFGQGTRLTVV.

The chain combines TRBV6-5 with TRBJ2-7, with 7 bases identical to TRBD1. The trim removed 6 bases at V and 7 bases at J, leaving 9 bases unmatched. Germline lookup yields CDR1 MNHEY and CDR2 SVGAGI. There are 13 residues in the CDR3. The CDR3 sequence is CASRGTALQEQYF. DNA for the CDR3: TGTGCCAGCAGGGGGACAGCGCTTCAGGAGCAGTACTTC.

The V call is TRBV16, the J call TRBJ1-2; D might be TRBD1 (6 bases). The CDR3 runs to 15 residues. V was shortened by 0 bases and J by 6 bases, with 14 bases between the two germline ends. In germline, CDR1 is KGHSY, CDR2 FQNENV. The CDR3 region is CASSQSRGARNGYTF. CDR3 in DNA: TGTGCCAGCAGCCAATCGAGGGGGGCGCGGAATGGCTACACCTTC. The full variable domain, with the rest looked up from reference TRBV16 and TRBJ1-2, is GEEVAQTPKHLVRGEGQKAKLYCAPIKGHSYVFWYQQVLKNEFKFLISFQNENVFDETGMPKERFSAKCLPNSPCSLEIQATKLEDSAVYFCASSQSRGARNGYTFGSGTRLTVV.

The chain is built from TRBV28 and TRBJ1-2, with D maybe TRBD1 (5 bases). This CDR3 is 15 amino acids long. Germline loops: CDR1 MDHEN, CDR2 SYDVKM. V shed 6 bases and J shed 7 bases, with 21 bases lying between them. The CDR3 protein is CASRGPSERQSGYTF. The CDR3 coding sequence is TGTGCCAGCAGGGGGCCCTCAGAAAGGCAATCTGGCTACACCTTC.

CDR3 loop: CATSRDRAGAREQYF. In DNA, the CDR3 is TGTGCCACCAGCAGAGATAGGGCGGGAGCTCGGGAGCAGTACTTC. J is TRBJ2-7 and V is TRBV15; 7 bases fit TRBD2. V shed 0 bases, J shed 7 bases, and the junction held 9 bases outside the gene matches. This CDR3 contains 15 residues. CDR1 is LNHNV and CDR2 is YYDKDF in the germline V gene (reference sequence). Full variable domain (missing parts from reference TRBV15 and TRBJ2-7): DAMVIQNPRYQVTQFGKPVTLSCSQTLNHNVMYWYQQKSSQAPKLLFHYYDKDFNNEADTPDNFQSRRPNTSFCFLDIRSPGLGDTAMYLCATSRDRAGAREQYFGPGTRLTVT.

The gene calls are TRBV5-1 and TRBJ2-4; D perhaps matches TRBD1 (5 bases). The CDR3 consists of 15 residues. Trimming removed 4 bases at V and 6 bases at J, with 17 bases between. In germline, CDR1 is SGHRS, CDR2 YFSETQ. The CDR3 bases are TGCGCCAGCAGCCCCCAGGGCGGAGACCTAAACATTCAGTACTTC. Translation: CASSPQGGDLNIQYF. Full variable domain (outside the CDR3, taken from reference TRBV5-1 and TRBJ2-4): KAGVTQTPRYLIKTRGQQVTLSCSPISGHRSVSWYQQTPGQGLQFLFEYFSETQRNKGNFPGRFSGRQFSNSRSEMNVSTLELGDSALYLCASSPQGGDLNIQYFGAGTRLSVL.

This clone was counted a few times. V usage is TRBV7-9 and J usage is TRBJ1-2; no definite D call. The ends were cut back, 1 base at V and 2 bases at J, with 8 bases in the middle. Germline CDR1 SEHNR, CDR2 FQNEAQ (reference sequence). CDR3 length: 14 residues. The CDR3 DNA sequence: TGTGCCAGCAGCTTAGTGGCTCCAAACTATGGCTACACCTTC. Amino acids: CASSLVAPNYGYTF. Based on the CDR3 plus reference TRBV7-9 and TRBJ1-2, the full variable domain is DTGVSQNPRHKITKRGQNVTFRCDPISEHNRLYWYRQTLGQGPEFLTYFQNEAQLEKSRLLSDRFSAERPKGSFSTLEIQRTEQGDSAMYLCASSLVAPNYGYTFGSGTRLTVV.

This chain links TRBV7-2 with TRBJ1-2; D gene uncertain. This CDR3 is 12 amino acids long. Germline CDR1 SGHTA, CDR2 FQGNSA. V gave up 1 base and J gave up 8 bases, with 8 bases separating them. The CDR3 DNA follows: TGTGCCAGCAGCTTAGTAGGTTTGGGCTACACCTTC. Translation gives CASSLVGLGYTF.